This T cell receptor (beta chain) was recorded in a study of control samples from healthy donors and cancer patients. V was clipped by 4 bases and J by 3 bases, with 21 bases between them. Germline loops: CDR1 SGHDN, CDR2 FVKESK. CDR3 length: 17 residues. Sequenced by immunoSEQ multiplex PCR; TCRdb stores in-frame clones only, minus some. The sample lists approximately 79,000 clones, approximately 90% seen once, with approximately 7% in the top ten. The sample taken for sequencing was blood. The receptor comes from a man aged 50-60 years in good health. V gene TRBV14 combines with J gene TRBJ1-1; TRBD1 might be the D (6 bases). CDR3 DNA sequence: TGTGCCAGCAGCCTGAATATGGGGGGGGCGGTTGACACTGAAGCTTTCTTT. Its translation: CASSLNMGGAVDTEAFF.